One and the same sample provided the 26 T cell receptor beta chains below, sequenced in a study of shared clonotypes between healthy human individuals. Generated by immunoSEQ multiplex PCR, the TCRdb table keeps only in-frame clones and is missing some. The sample has about 870,000 clones; about 92% are singletons. CD45RO-negative cells were positively selected for CCR7, leaving out terminally differentiated effector memory CD45RA+ cells. Sequencing was done on a sample of naive CD8+ T cells sorted from blood. These receptors were taken from a man between 25 and 39 years old in good health.

The V gene is TRBV27, the J gene TRBJ1-4; D ambiguous. Germline V gene data show CDR1 as MNHEY and CDR2 as SMNVEV (reference sequence). V was cut by 0 bases and J by 13 bases, with 12 bases left in between. The CDR3 runs 13 residues. The CDR3 DNA reads TGTGCCAGCAGTTTATCGAATGGGGAGGGACTGTTTTTT. It is translated as CASSLSNGEGLFF.

The chain couples TRBV5-1 to TRBJ2-2, with D possibly matching TRBD1 (5 bases). The CDR3 is made up of 18 amino acids. CDR1 and CDR2 (germline): SGHRS, YFSETQ. Deletions cut 1 base from V and 2 bases from J, with 18 bases between. The CDR3 sequence is CASSLTATGQGNTGELFF. In DNA form, the CDR3 reads TGCGCCAGCAGCTTGACCGCGACGGGCCAGGGAAACACCGGGGAGCTGTTTTTT.

This chain joins TRBV30 and TRBJ2-7; 9 bases match TRBD2. V was clipped by 4 bases and J by 3 bases; unmatched bases: 4. Looked up from germline, CDR1 is GTSNPN and CDR2 is SVGIG (reference sequence). The CDR3 length is 13 residues. CDR3 DNA: TGTGCCTGGAACCTAGCGGGGTACTACGAGCAGTACTTC. Translation gives CAWNLAGYYEQYF.

The rearrangement uses TRBV7-9 and TRBJ2-3, with D tentatively TRBD2 (7 bases). There are 14 residues in the CDR3. Trimming shortened V by 8 bases and J by 2 bases, and 14 bases separated the two germline ends. Per the germline V gene, CDR1 is SEHNR and CDR2 is FQNEAQ (reference sequence). The CDR3 here is CASLSGTFTDTQYF. CDR3 coding DNA: TGTGCCAGCCTCAGCGGGACATTCACAGATACGCAGTATTTT.

A note on this clone: The same CDR3 also results from other DNA sequences found in this sample. The chain recombines TRBV29-1 with TRBJ2-7; D call uncertain. Per the germline V gene, CDR1 is SQVTM and CDR2 is ANQGSEA. V lost 0 bases, J lost 2 bases, and 11 bases lay in between. The CDR3 extends over 14 amino acids. The DNA of the CDR3 is TGCAGCGTTGAAGAAAGGACGGCAACCTACGAGCAGTACTTC. Its translation: CSVEERTATYEQYF.

This rearrangement joins TRBV19 to TRBJ1-4, with D hard to call. CDR3 length: 13 amino acids. V lost 4 bases, J lost 8 bases, and 11 bases lay in between. CDR1 and CDR2 from the germline V gene are LNHDA and SQIVND (reference sequence). DNA of the CDR3: TGTGCCAGTAGTAACAGCTTCGACGAAAAACTGTTTTTT. This gives the protein CASSNSFDEKLFF.

This rearrangement joins TRBV5-1 to TRBJ2-1; perhaps TRBD2 as D (5 bases). Germline CDR1 and CDR2: SGHRS and YFSETQ. The CDR3 covers 16 residues. Between the trimmed V and J ends, which lost 4 bases and 0 bases, there was a span of 14 bases. CDR3 nucleotides: TGCGCCAGCAGCCCCGAGGACGGGAACTCCTACAATGAGCAGTTCTTC. Translated, it gives CASSPEDGNSYNEQFF.

V and J are TRBV27 and TRBJ2-3; perhaps TRBD1 as D (6 bases). V was cut by 5 bases and J by 2 bases, with 17 bases left in between. Germline CDR1 and CDR2: MNHEY and SMNVEV (reference sequence). CDR3 length: 16 amino acids. The DNA for the CDR3 is TGTGCCAGCAGTCCCTCATCAGGGGAACACACAGATACGCAGTATTTT. Protein product: CASSPSSGEHTDTQYF.

This chain links TRBV18 with TRBJ2-3; D possibly corresponds to TRBD2 (6 bases). V was clipped by 0 bases and J by 3 bases, with 10 bases between them. Germline loops: CDR1 KGHSH, CDR2 LQKENI. This CDR3 is built from 15 residues. The CDR3 nucleotides read TGTGCCAGCTCACCACCGGTACTAGCTACAGATACGCAGTATTTT. This codes for CASSPPVLATDTQYF.

This sequence joins TRBV27 and TRBJ2-3; 7 bases align to TRBD1. J was trimmed by 4 bases and V by 5 bases; bases with no gene match: 3. CDR3 length equals 13 residues. Germline loops: CDR1 MNHEY, CDR2 SMNVEV (reference sequence). CDR3 bases: TGTGCCAGCAGTGTCCAGGGGGCAGATACGCAGTATTTT. Amino acid sequence: CASSVQGADTQYF.

The chain is built from TRBV7-8 and TRBJ2-7; perhaps TRBD1 as D (6 bases). Trimming left V 1 base short and J 6 bases short, with 13 bases between. The CDR3 totals 14 residues. Germline CDR1 is SGHVS and CDR2 is FQNEAQ. Written as DNA, the CDR3 is TGTGCCAGCAGCTTAGAATCAGGGGCTTTCGAGCAGTACTTC. Translating gives CASSLESGAFEQYF.

This chain uses TRBV9 with TRBJ2-3; a weak D match, TRBD2 (5 bases). This CDR3 region has 16 residues. V was pared by 1 base and J by 1 base, with 13 bases between. Germline CDR1 reads SGDLS; CDR2 reads YYNGEE. The CDR3 nucleotides are TGTGCCAGCAGCGTACGAGCGGAAGCCCGCACAGATACGCAGTATTTT. Translation gives CASSVRAEARTDTQYF.

This CDR3 reads CASSPSGPPATSGANVLTF. The CDR3, as DNA: TGTGCCAGCAGTCCATCCGGGCCCCCAGCCACCTCTGGGGCCAACGTCCTGACTTTC. The chain combines TRBV27 with TRBJ2-6; D not resolved. With 5 bases removed from V and 0 bases from J, the gap between germline ends came to 20 bases. The CDR3 is 19 residues long. Germline CDR1 reads MNHEY; CDR2 reads SMNVEV (reference sequence).

V gene TRBV7-2 combines with J gene TRBJ1-4; D may be TRBD1 (6 bases). V was clipped by 4 bases and J by 7 bases, with 19 bases between them. Germline CDR1 reads SGHTA; CDR2 reads FQGNSA. The CDR3 is 16 amino acids. The CDR3 nucleotides are TGTGCCAGCAGCTCATCCTTCAGGGGTTCGGCTGAAAAACTGTTTTTT. This encodes CASSSSFRGSAEKLFF.

V and J are TRBV9 and TRBJ2-5; D is uncertain. Germline lookup yields CDR1 SGDLS and CDR2 YYNGEE. The CDR3 has 14 residues. The V and J ends lost 4 bases and 1 base respectively, with 11 bases between them. The CDR3 DNA sequence: TGTGCCAGCAGCCCCAGCGTCCTCCAAGAGACCCAGTACTTC. Translated, it gives CASSPSVLQETQYF.

The chain couples TRBV7-2 to TRBJ2-1; 9 positions agree with TRBD1. This CDR3 has 15 amino acids. The J segment lost 9 bases and the V segment lost 3 bases, leaving 9 bases of the junction unmatched. Germline CDR1 is SGHTA and CDR2 is FQGNSA. The CDR3 sequence: CASSFRDRALREQFF. CDR3 coding DNA: TGTGCCAGCAGCTTCCGGGACAGGGCTTTGCGTGAGCAGTTCTTC.

The chain combines TRBV10-3 with TRBJ2-7, with D hard to call. The CDR3 totals 11 residues. The V end was cut by 6 bases, the J end by 3 bases, with 6 bases between. Germline V gene data show CDR1 as ENHRY and CDR2 as SYGVKD. CDR3 DNA sequence: TGTGCCATCAGAGATAACTACGAGCAGTACTTC. Translation gives CAIRDNYEQYF.

V gene TRBV27 combines with J gene TRBJ1-1, with D perhaps TRBD1 (5 bases). CDR3 length: 14 amino acids. V lost 1 base and J lost 3, with 9 bases in between. Germline CDR1 and CDR2: MNHEY and SMNVEV (reference sequence). The DNA of the CDR3 is TGTGCCAGCAGTTTATGGCAGGGTTACACTGAAGCTTTCTTT. Encoded protein: CASSLWQGYTEAFF.

V usage is TRBV6-5 and J usage is TRBJ2-3; D uncertain. Trimming left V 4 bases short and J 4 bases short, with 9 bases between. Germline lookup yields CDR1 MNHEY and CDR2 SVGAGI. The CDR3 covers 13 residues. The CDR3 bases are TGTGCCAGCAGTTCCGCAAGCTCAGATACGCAGTATTTT. Amino acids: CASSSASSDTQYF.

The V gene is TRBV19, the J gene TRBJ2-3; 8 bases line up with TRBD1. J gave up 0 bases and V 9 bases, and 8 bases lay outside the gene matches. The CDR3 length is 15 residues. Per the germline V gene, CDR1 is LNHDA and CDR2 is SQIVND (reference sequence). This chain's CDR3 is CARPSRGPSTDTQYF. CDR3 sequence (DNA): TGTGCCAGGCCCTCCAGGGGGCCTAGCACAGATACGCAGTATTTT.

The V call is TRBV6-1, the J call TRBJ2-7; TRBD1 might be the D (6 bases). Germline V gene data show CDR1 as MNHNS and CDR2 as SASEGT. The CDR3 loop spans 13 amino acids. V lost 2 bases to trimming and J lost 3 bases, with 8 bases between them. CDR3 coding DNA: TGTGCCAGCAGTGAACAGGGGCACTACGAGCAGTACTTC. It is translated as CASSEQGHYEQYF.

The rearrangement uses TRBV5-8 and TRBJ2-7; D perhaps matches TRBD2 (5 bases). Trimming took off 0 bases at V and 5 bases at J, with 9 bases between the two ends. The CDR3 loop spans 13 amino acids. Per the germline V gene, CDR1 is SGHTS and CDR2 is YDEGEE. CDR3 coding DNA: TGTGCCAGCAGCTTGGCGGGATTCCACGAGCAGTACTTC. This sequence encodes CASSLAGFHEQYF.

V usage is TRBV6-6 and J usage is TRBJ2-7, with 11 nucleotides matching TRBD2. Germline V lookup: CDR1 MNHNY, CDR2 SVGAGI (reference sequence). The CDR3 is 16 amino acids. The V segment lost 0 bases and the J segment 3 bases; nucleotides outside the gene matches: 4. DNA for the CDR3: TGTGCCAGCAGTTACTCGGGACTAGCGGCCTTCTACGAGCAGTACTTC. Protein product: CASSYSGLAAFYEQYF.

The rearrangement links TRBV7-6 to TRBJ2-5, with unresolved D. V lost 0 bases, J lost 5 bases, and 7 bases lay in between. The CDR3 extends over 13 amino acids. Germline V gives CDR1 SGHVS, CDR2 FNYEAQ. The CDR3 DNA reads as TGTGCCAGCAGCTTAGCGCTCCGGGAGACCCAGTACTTC. This encodes CASSLALRETQYF. Together with reference TRBV7-6 and TRBJ2-5, the CDR3 gives the full variable domain: GAGVSQSPRYKVTKRGQDVALRCDPISGHVSLYWYRQALGQGPEFLTYFNYEAQQDKSGLPNDRFSAERPEGSISTLTIQRTEQRDSAMYRCASSLALRETQYFGPGTRLLVL.

J is TRBJ2-7 and V is TRBV18; D possibly uses TRBD1 or TRBD2 (5 bases each). Germline loops: CDR1 KGHSH, CDR2 LQKENI. This CDR3 region has 15 residues. Trimming shortened V by 3 bases and J by 1 base, and 13 bases separated the two germline ends. Here the CDR3 reads CASSPGVANSYEQYF. CDR3 in DNA: TGTGCCAGCTCACCGGGGGTCGCTAATTCCTACGAGCAGTACTTC. The variable domain in full, with the rest retrieved from reference TRBV18 and TRBJ2-7, is NAGVMQNPRHLVRRRGQEARLRCSPMKGHSHVYWYRQLPEEGLKFMVYLQKENIIDESGMPKERFSAEFPKEGPSILRIQQVVRGDSAAYFCASSPGVANSYEQYFGPGTRLTVT.

The J gene is TRBJ1-4, the V gene TRBV7-9; TRBD1 matches at 7 bases. The V segment lost 5 bases and the J segment 4 bases; nucleotides outside the gene matches: 7. The germline gives CDR1 SEHNR, CDR2 FQNEAQ (reference sequence). The CDR3 sequence is 15 residues long. The CDR3, as DNA: TGTGCCAGCAGCGAGTCGACAGGGATTAATGAAAAACTGTTTTTT. Its translation is CASSESTGINEKLFF.